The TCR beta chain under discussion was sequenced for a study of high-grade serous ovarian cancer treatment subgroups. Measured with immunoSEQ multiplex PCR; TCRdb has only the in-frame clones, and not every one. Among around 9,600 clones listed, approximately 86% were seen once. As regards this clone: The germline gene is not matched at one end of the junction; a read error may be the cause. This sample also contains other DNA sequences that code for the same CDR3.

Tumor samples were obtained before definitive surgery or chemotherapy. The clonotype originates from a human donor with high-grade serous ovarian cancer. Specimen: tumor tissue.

In DNA, the CDR3 is TGTGCTAGCAGCCCTAGCGGGGGGGGTACCTACGAGCAGTACTTC. It is translated as CASSPSGGGTYEQYF. The genes are TRBV6-5 and TRBJ2-7; 12 bases agree with TRBD2. The CDR3 is 15 amino acids. Germline assignment: CDR1 MNHEY and CDR2 SVGAGI.